The TCR beta chain described here comes from a study of blood T cell repertoires in COVID-19 (dated by TCRdb to between 2020 and 2021). About the investigation overall: Samples from collaborators originated in the United States, Italy and Spain and spanned both the acute and convalescent phases of COVID-19. The prospective study material was composed of cDNA or gDNA derived from T cells, B-cell-depleted T cells, or PBMCs. Deeply sampled blood TCRbeta repertoires from subjects exposed to, actively infected with, or recovered from COVID-19 were included in the dataset. A freely available public database, intended as a resource for researchers studying the immune response to SARS-CoV-2, is where the repertoires were released. The samples were drawn from two sources: the first 160 participants of the ongoing ImmuneRACE study, and some 1,300 subjects contributed by 6 global collaborators. The sample metadata nearly always contained a de-identified subject ID, COVID-19 status, age in years and sex. HLA class I and class II types, where available, came from metadata supplied by the sample provider rather than from assay-based typing. General conclusions and limits of the study: How much clinical and demographic metadata was included differed by source and by participant, and the metadata was provided uncurated.

This clone was detected a few times. It lacks a known antigen. There are no base qualities to consult, and no much larger clone falls within one base. The collaborating institutions used their own protocols to collect whole blood in K2EDTA tubes. For TCRbeta analysis, collaborators shipped samples as frozen whole blood, isolated PBMCs, or DNA extracted from either of those sample types. TCRbeta CDR3 regions were amplified from genomic DNA using the immunoSEQ Assay, a bias-controlled multiplex PCR. Per the source publication's procedure: Nucleated cell counts per sample were estimated from amplification of reference gene primers within the assay. Sequence reads were collapsed and filtered to measure the absolute abundance of every unique TCRbeta CDR3 rearrangement. For each sample, productive Simpson clonality was calculated as the square root of Simpson's diversity index across productive rearrangements. TCRdb took this table from immuneACCESS and kept in-frame rearrangements with V and J called. Such tables lack part of the clones; where checked against another copy, unresolved V genes explain under half of the gap, and the rest is unexplained. V and J calls and clone size are copied from that table; D and trimming were computed from the DNA. The sample profile shows approximately 89,000 clones; 80% of them were found once. The ten largest clones represent about a fifth of the sample.

The junction shows trimming of 4 bases on V and 5 bases on J, and the gene matches do not reach 5 bases of it. CDR1 SGHNT and CDR2 YENEEA were looked up in the germline V gene. From its cysteine to its phenylalanine, the CDR3 spans 15 amino acids. CDR3 DNA only is kept here, 45 bases in frame from base 1. This sequence originates from an elderly woman with acute or convalescent COVID-19. The sequenced sample was peripheral blood. Recombination connected TRBV11-3 to TRBJ2-2, and TRBD1 matches 9 of the central bases. The CDR3 is CASSWQGQGTGELFF. The nucleotides are TGTGCCAGCAGCTGGCAGGGACAGGGAACCGGGGAGCTGTTTTTT.